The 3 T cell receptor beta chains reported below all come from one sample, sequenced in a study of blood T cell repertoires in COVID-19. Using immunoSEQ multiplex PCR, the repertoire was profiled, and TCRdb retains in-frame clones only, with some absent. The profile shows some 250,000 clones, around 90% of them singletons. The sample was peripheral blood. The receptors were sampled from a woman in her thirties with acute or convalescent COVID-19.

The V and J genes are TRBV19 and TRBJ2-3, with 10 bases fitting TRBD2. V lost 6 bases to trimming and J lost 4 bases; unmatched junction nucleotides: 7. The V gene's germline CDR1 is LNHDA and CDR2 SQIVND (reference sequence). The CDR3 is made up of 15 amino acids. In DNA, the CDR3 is TGTGCCAGTAGAGAATCTAGCGGGAGCGCAGATACGCAGTATTTT. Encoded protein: CASRESSGSADTQYF.

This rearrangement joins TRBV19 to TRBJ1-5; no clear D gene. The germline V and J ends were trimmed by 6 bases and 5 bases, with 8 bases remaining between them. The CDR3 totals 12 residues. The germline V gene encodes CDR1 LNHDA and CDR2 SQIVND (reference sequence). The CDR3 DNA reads TGTGCCAGTAGGTTCAGTGATCAGCCCCAGCATTTT. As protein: CASRFSDQPQHF.

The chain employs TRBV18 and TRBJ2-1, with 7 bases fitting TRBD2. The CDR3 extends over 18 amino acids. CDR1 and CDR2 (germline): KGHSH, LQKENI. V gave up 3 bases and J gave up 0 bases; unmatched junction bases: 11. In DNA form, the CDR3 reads TGTGCCAGCTCACCCCTGAAGAGCGGGACCGTCTCCTACAATGAGCAGTTCTTC. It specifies CASSPLKSGTVSYNEQFF.